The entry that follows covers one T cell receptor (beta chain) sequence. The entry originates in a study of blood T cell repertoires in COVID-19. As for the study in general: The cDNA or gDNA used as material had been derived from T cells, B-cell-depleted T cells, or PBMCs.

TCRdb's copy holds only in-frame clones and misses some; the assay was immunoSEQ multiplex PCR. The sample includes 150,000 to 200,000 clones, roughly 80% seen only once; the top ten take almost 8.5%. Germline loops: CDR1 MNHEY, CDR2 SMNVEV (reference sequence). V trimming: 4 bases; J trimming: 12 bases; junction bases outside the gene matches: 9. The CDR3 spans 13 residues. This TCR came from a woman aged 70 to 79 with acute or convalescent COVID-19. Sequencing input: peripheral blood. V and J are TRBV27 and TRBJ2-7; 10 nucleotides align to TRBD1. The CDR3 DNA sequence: TGTGCCAGCAGTTACTCAACGGGGACAGGGGTGTACTTC. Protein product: CASSYSTGTGVYF.